A single sample is the source of the 19 T cell receptor beta chains below, sequenced in a study of shared clonotypes between healthy human individuals (dated by TCRdb to 2019 to 2021). Receptor libraries were prepared by the immunoSEQ multiplex PCR assay. Held by TCRdb, this immuneACCESS table contains in-frame sequences only and omits some clones. Under half of the omission traces to an unresolved V gene where checked; the cause of the rest is unknown. A total of about 1.1 million clones appear in this sample, approximately 78% of them only once. The ten largest clones add up to approximately 0.5% of the sample. Source material: memory CD4+ T cells from PBMCs. What this sample's cell subset or site label stands for: CD45RA-negative fraction. The receptors stem from a man younger than 35 in good health. Some clones in this sample may be carry-over from other donors' samples.

The V and J genes are TRBV6-1 and TRBJ1-2, with 8 nucleotides matching TRBD1. This CDR3 is 15 amino acids long. The germline CDR1 and CDR2 sequences are MNHNS and SASEGT. Trimming removed 7 bases from V and 0 bases from J; junction bases left unmatched: 7. The DNA of the CDR3 is TGTGCCAGCATCTTAATACAGGGGGCTAACTATGGCTACACCTTC. Protein product: CASILIQGANYGYTF.

The rearrangement links TRBV2 to TRBJ1-1, with D unclear. The germline V and J ends were trimmed by 7 bases and 1 base, with 13 bases remaining between them. The germline V gene has CDR1 SNHLY and CDR2 FYNNEI. The CDR3 sequence is 14 residues long. For the CDR3, the DNA is TGTGCCAGCACCATGTCGCCTGGGAACACTGAAGCTTTCTTT. It specifies CASTMSPGNTEAFF.

J is TRBJ2-1 and V is TRBV7-9; 7 nucleotides line up with TRBD2. Per the germline V gene, CDR1 is SEHNR and CDR2 is FQNEAQ (reference sequence). The CDR3 loop spans 15 amino acids. V lost 3 bases, J lost 1 base, and 3 bases stayed unmatched. The CDR3 here is CASSFRAGSYNEQFF. The CDR3 coding sequence is TGTGCCAGCAGCTTTAGAGCGGGGTCCTACAATGAGCAGTTCTTC.

This clone has just a few counts. The V gene is TRBV18, the J gene TRBJ1-4; D is perhaps TRBD1 (5 bases). Trimming took 6 bases from V and 7 from J, leaving 15 bases between them. This CDR3 comprises 14 residues. Germline V gives CDR1 KGHSH, CDR2 LQKENI. Here the CDR3 DNA reads TGTGCCAGCTCCCCCGCGGGGGGTCGTGAAAAACTGTTTTTT. It codes for CASSPAGGREKLFF. The full variable domain, completed using reference TRBV18 and TRBJ1-4, is NAGVMQNPRHLVRRRGQEARLRCSPMKGHSHVYWYRQLPEEGLKFMVYLQKENIIDESGMPKERFSAEFPKEGPSILRIQQVVRGDSAAYFCASSPAGGREKLFFGSGTQLSVL.

This sequence joins TRBV6-1 and TRBJ2-7; TRBD1 agrees at 7 bases. The length of the CDR3 is 14 residues. Germline CDR1 MNHNS, CDR2 SASEGT. Trimming at V came to 6 bases and at J to 1 base, leaving 6 bases not matched to a gene. The CDR3 DNA reads as TGTGCCAGCAGCACCCAGGGACAGTCCTACGAGCAGTACTTC. Its translation: CASSTQGQSYEQYF.

This rearrangement joins TRBV29-1 to TRBJ2-3, with D possibly TRBD2 on 6 matching bases. Germline V CDR1 and CDR2: SQVTM, ANQGSEA. Trimming took off 7 bases at V and 6 bases at J, with 20 bases between the two ends. This CDR3 has 14 amino acids. As DNA, the CDR3 is TGCAGCGGTGCGGGGCAGGGTCGGATGGATACGCAGTATTTT. Its translation: CSGAGQGRMDTQYF.

V gene TRBV7-2 combines with J gene TRBJ2-2; possible D gene TRBD2, 5 bases. CDR3 length equals 16 residues. The V gene's germline CDR1 is SGHTA and CDR2 FQGNSA. Trimming removed 5 bases from V and 10 bases from J, with 23 bases in between. Here the CDR3 reads CASSLPGVLRPEELFF. In DNA, the CDR3 is TGTGCCAGCAGCCTGCCCGGGGTCCTACGTCCTGAGGAGCTGTTTTTT.

The chain uses TRBV11-2 and TRBJ1-2; a weak D match, TRBD1 (5 bases). With 4 bases removed from V and 4 bases from J, the gap between germline ends came to 16 bases. Germline V gene data show CDR1 as SGHAT and CDR2 as FQNNGV. The CDR3 consists of 15 residues. This chain's CDR3 is CASSSRGGTGYGYTF. The CDR3 nucleotides are TGTGCCAGCAGCTCTCGCGGAGGGACCGGCTATGGCTACACCTTC.

Here the CDR3 reads CASSYQGSGANVLTF. In nucleotides, the CDR3 is TGTGCCAGCAGCTATCAGGGGTCTGGGGCCAACGTCCTGACTTTC. The V gene is TRBV7-3, the J gene TRBJ2-6; TRBD1 is a possible D gene (6 bases). Germline V CDR1 and CDR2: SGHTA, FQGTGA. The CDR3 is 15 amino acids. V lost 4 bases to trimming and J lost 1 base, with 8 bases between them. The complete variable domain, with remaining parts taken from reference TRBV7-3 and TRBJ2-6, reads GAGVSQTPSNKVTEKGKYVELRCDPISGHTALYWYRQSLGQGPEFLIYFQGTGAADDSGLPNDRFFAVRPEGSVSTLKIQRTERGDSAVYLCASSYQGSGANVLTFGAGSRLTVL.

The chain recombines TRBV7-7 with TRBJ2-1; D could derive from TRBD1 or TRBD2 (5 bases each). Germline V gene data show CDR1 as SSHAT and CDR2 as FNYEAQ (reference sequence). Trimming left V 1 base short and J 9 bases short, with 10 bases between. CDR3 length: 13 amino acids. CDR3 bases: TGTGCCAGCAGCTTAGGGGCAGGGAGTGAGCAGTTCTTC. This codes for CASSLGAGSEQFF.

The chain couples TRBV6-5 to TRBJ1-1; weak D call: TRBD1 (6 bases). Trimming took off 6 bases at V and 6 bases at J, with 14 bases between the two ends. The length of the CDR3 is 13 residues. Germline CDR1 and CDR2: MNHEY and SVGAGI. In DNA, the CDR3 is TGTGCCAGCAGGTCGGGACAATTGCCTGAAGCTTTCTTT. Translating gives CASRSGQLPEAFF.

This chain uses TRBV2 with TRBJ1-5; D remains ambiguous. The germline V gene has CDR1 SNHLY and CDR2 FYNNEI. V lost 0 bases and J lost 4, with 10 bases in between. The CDR3 extends over 15 amino acids. The chain's CDR3 is CASSEAPGWNQPQHF. The CDR3 region has the DNA TGTGCCAGCAGTGAAGCGCCAGGATGGAATCAGCCCCAGCATTTT.

This chain links TRBV28 with TRBJ2-1; the D is unclear. The CDR3 has 12 amino acids. V dropped 9 bases and J dropped 2 bases, with 8 bases sitting between them. Germline lookup yields CDR1 MDHEN and CDR2 SYDVKM. CDR3 amino acids: CASRLPYNEQFF. The CDR3 DNA is TGTGCCAGTCGTCTCCCCTACAATGAGCAGTTCTTC.

The J gene is TRBJ2-3, the V gene TRBV5-1; TRBD2 matches at 7 bases. The germline CDR1 and CDR2 sequences are SGHRS and YFSETQ. The CDR3 totals 16 residues. V shed 4 bases, J shed 2 bases, and the junction held 10 bases outside the gene matches. CDR3 bases: TGCGCCAGCAGCCTATTCCCGGGGGGTAACACAGATACGCAGTATTTT. It codes for CASSLFPGGNTDTQYF.

A note on this clone: The same CDR3 can be traced to other DNA sequences in this sample. This chain connects TRBV7-9 to TRBJ2-7, with a tentative D call TRBD1 (5 bases). Trimming stripped 5 bases from V and 2 bases from J, with 7 bases between. CDR1 is SEHNR, CDR2 FQNEAQ, per germline (reference sequence). The CDR3 runs to 12 residues. CDR3 loop: CASSQGTYEQYF. CDR3 coding DNA: TGTGCCAGCAGCCAGGGAACCTACGAGCAGTACTTC.

The chain is built from TRBV2 and TRBJ2-1; either TRBD1 or TRBD2 may fit D (5 bases each). Germline V gene sequence: CDR1 SNHLY, CDR2 FYNNEI. Between the trimmed V and J ends, which lost 6 bases and 2 bases, there was a span of 14 bases. The CDR3 runs 15 residues. CDR3 nucleotide sequence: TGTGCCAGCAGGGGGTGGGGGAACACCTACAATGAGCAGTTCTTC. This gives the protein CASRGWGNTYNEQFF.

This clone was seen once. The rearrangement joins TRBV7-8 to TRBJ2-3; D is unresolved. The germline gives CDR1 SGHVS, CDR2 FQNEAQ. The ends were cut back, 5 bases at V and 2 bases at J, with 11 bases in the middle. The CDR3 is 14 residues long. Written as DNA, the CDR3 is TGTGCCAGCAGCGCAGTTCGCAACACAGATACGCAGTATTTT. This codes for CASSAVRNTDTQYF. The whole variable domain, filled in from reference TRBV7-8 and TRBJ2-3, reads GAGVSQSPRYKVAKRGQDVALRCDPISGHVSLFWYQQALGQGPEFLTYFQNEAQLDKSGLPSDRFFAERPEGSVSTLKIQRTQQEDSAVYLCASSAVRNTDTQYFGPGTRLTVL.

This clone was detected many times. The same CDR3 can be traced to other DNA sequences in this sample. The chain carries TRBV18 and TRBJ1-4; 9 bases are shared with TRBD1. The CDR3 is made up of 15 amino acids. V shed 3 bases and J 5 bases; nucleotides not matched to a gene: 4. Germline assignment: CDR1 KGHSH and CDR2 LQKENI. CDR3 nucleotides: TGTGCCAGCTCACCGCGGACAGGGGAAAATGAAAAACTGTTTTTT. The encoded protein is CASSPRTGENEKLFF. The full variable domain, rest sourced from reference TRBV18 and TRBJ1-4, is NAGVMQNPRHLVRRRGQEARLRCSPMKGHSHVYWYRQLPEEGLKFMVYLQKENIIDESGMPKERFSAEFPKEGPSILRIQQVVRGDSAAYFCASSPRTGENEKLFFGSGTQLSVL.

There are a few counts of this clone. This chain joins TRBV30 and TRBJ1-2; 8 bases map to TRBD1. With V trimmed by 5 bases and J by 5 bases, 4 bases remained unmatched. The CDR3 is 12 amino acids. The germline CDR1 and CDR2 sequences are GTSNPN and SVGIG (reference sequence). The CDR3 loop reads CAWGDRRYGYTF. CDR3 in DNA: TGTGCCTGGGGGGACAGGAGATATGGCTACACCTTC.